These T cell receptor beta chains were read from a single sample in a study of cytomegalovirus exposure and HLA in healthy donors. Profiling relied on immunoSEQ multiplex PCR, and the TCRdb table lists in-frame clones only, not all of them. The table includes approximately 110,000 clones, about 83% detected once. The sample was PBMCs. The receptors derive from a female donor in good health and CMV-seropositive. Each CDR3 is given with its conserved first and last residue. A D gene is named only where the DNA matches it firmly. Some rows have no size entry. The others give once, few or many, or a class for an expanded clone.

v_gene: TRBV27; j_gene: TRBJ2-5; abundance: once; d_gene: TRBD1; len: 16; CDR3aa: CASSLLGQGRDETQYF; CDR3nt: TGTGCCAGCAGTTTGTTAGGACAGGGGAGAGATGAGACCCAGTACTTC
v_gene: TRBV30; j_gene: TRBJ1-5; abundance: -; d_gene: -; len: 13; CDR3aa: CAWASGGNQPQHF; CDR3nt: TGTGCCTGGGCCTCAGGGGGCAATCAGCCCCAGCATTTT
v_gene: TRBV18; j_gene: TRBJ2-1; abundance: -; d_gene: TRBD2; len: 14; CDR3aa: CASSLQGGYNEQFF; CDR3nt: TGTGCCAGCTCACTTCAGGGAGGGTACAATGAGCAGTTCTTC
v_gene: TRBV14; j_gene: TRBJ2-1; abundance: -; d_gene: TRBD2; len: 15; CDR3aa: CASSQDWLAGNEQFF; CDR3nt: TGTGCCAGCAGCCAAGATTGGCTAGCGGGAAATGAGCAGTTCTTC
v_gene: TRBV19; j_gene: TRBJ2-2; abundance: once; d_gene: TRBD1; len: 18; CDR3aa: CASSPRTQGARDTGELFF; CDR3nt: TGTGCCAGTAGTCCGCGAACACAGGGGGCCCGAGACACCGGGGAGCTGTTTTTT
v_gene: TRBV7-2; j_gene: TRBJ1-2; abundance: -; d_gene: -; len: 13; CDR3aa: CASSGQSNYGYTF; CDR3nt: TGTGCCAGCAGCGGACAGTCTAACTATGGCTACACCTTC
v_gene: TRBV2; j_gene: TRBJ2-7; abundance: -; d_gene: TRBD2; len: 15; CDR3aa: CASSGSGRALYEQYF; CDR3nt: TGTGCCAGCAGTGGTAGCGGGAGGGCCTTGTACGAGCAGTACTTC
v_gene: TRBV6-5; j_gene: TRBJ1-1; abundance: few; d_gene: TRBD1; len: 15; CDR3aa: CASSYYYRGDTEAFF; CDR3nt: TGTGCCAGCAGTTACTATTACAGGGGGGACACTGAAGCTTTCTTT
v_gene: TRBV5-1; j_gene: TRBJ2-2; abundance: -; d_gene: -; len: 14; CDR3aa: CASFRQGNTGELFF; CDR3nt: TGCGCCAGCTTTCGCCAGGGTAACACCGGGGAGCTGTTTTTT
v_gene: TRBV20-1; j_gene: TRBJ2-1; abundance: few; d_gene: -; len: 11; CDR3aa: CSAREADEQFF; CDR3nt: TGCAGTGCTAGAGAGGCCGATGAGCAGTTCTTC
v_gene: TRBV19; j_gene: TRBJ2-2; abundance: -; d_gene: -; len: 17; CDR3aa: CASSIPHIASSDGELFF; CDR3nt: TGTGCCAGTAGTATCCCTCACATCGCTAGCTCCGACGGGGAGCTGTTTTTT
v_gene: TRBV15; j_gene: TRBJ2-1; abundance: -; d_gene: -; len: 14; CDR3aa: CATSRAVSHNEQFF; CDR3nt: TGTGCCACCAGCAGAGCCGTTAGCCACAATGAGCAGTTCTTC
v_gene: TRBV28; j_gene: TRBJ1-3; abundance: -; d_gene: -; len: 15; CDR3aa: CASSSTGASGNTIYF; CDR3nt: TGTGCCAGCAGTTCAACGGGAGCCTCTGGAAACACCATATATTTT
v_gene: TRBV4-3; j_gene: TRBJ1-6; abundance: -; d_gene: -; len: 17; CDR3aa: CASSQDLQGANNSPLHF; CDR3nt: TGCGCCAGCAGCCAAGATCTCCAGGGCGCGAATAATTCACCCCTCCACTTT
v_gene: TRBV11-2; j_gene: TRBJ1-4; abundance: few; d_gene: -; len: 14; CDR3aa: CASSFQTRGEKLFF; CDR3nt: TGTGCCAGCAGCTTTCAAACGAGAGGTGAAAAACTGTTTTTT
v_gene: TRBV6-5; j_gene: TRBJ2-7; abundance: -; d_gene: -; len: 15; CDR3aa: CASSYSGGTLHEQYF; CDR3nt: TGTGCCAGCAGTTACTCGGGGGGTACCCTACACGAGCAGTACTTC
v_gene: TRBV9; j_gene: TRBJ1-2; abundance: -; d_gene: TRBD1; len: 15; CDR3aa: CASSVAGDSHYGYTF; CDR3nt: TGTGCCAGCAGCGTAGCAGGGGACAGCCACTATGGCTACACCTTC
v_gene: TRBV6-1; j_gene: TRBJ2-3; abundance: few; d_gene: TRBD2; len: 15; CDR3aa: CASSNSGGAPDTQYF; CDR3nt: TGTGCCAGCAGTAATAGCGGGGGGGCCCCAGATACGCAGTATTTT
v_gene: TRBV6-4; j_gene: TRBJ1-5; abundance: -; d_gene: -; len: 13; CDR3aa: CASSEQGDQPQHF; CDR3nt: TGTGCCAGCAGTGAACAGGGCGATCAACCCCAGCATTTT
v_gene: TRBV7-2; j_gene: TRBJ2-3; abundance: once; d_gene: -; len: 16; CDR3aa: CASRARVGIVADTQYF; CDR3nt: TGTGCCAGCAGGGCGAGAGTCGGGATCGTCGCAGATACGCAGTATTTT
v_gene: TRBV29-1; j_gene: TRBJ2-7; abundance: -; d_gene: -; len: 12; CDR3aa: CSVADRSYEQYF; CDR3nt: TGCAGCGTTGCGGACAGATCCTACGAGCAGTACTTC
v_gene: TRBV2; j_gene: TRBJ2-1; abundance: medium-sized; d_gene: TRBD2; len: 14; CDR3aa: CASLRDYSYNEQFF; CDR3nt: TGTGCCAGCCTACGGGACTACTCCTACAATGAGCAGTTCTTC
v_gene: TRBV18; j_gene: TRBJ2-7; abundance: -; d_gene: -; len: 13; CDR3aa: CASSLSTALRQYF; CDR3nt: TGTGCCAGCTCACTATCAACAGCCCTTAGACAGTACTTC
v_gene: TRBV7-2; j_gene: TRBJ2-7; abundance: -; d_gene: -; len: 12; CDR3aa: CASSFGVAVQYF; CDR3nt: TGTGCCAGCAGCTTCGGGGTCGCGGTGCAGTACTTC
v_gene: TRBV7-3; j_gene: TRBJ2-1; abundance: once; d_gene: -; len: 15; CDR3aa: CASSSQGGTYNEQFF; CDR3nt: TGTGCCAGCAGCTCCCAGGGGGGCACCTACAATGAGCAGTTCTTC
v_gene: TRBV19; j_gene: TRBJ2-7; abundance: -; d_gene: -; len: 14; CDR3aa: CASSIDGGPYEQYF; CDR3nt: TGTGCCAGTAGTATAGATGGAGGGCCCTACGAGCAGTACTTC
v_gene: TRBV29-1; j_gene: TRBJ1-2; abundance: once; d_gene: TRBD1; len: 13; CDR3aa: CSALTGRNYGYTF; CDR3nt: TGCAGCGCCCTGACAGGGCGAAACTATGGCTACACCTTC
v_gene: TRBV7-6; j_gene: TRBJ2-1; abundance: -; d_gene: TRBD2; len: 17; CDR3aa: CASSPKLAGILYNEQFF; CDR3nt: TGTGCCAGCAGCCCAAAACTAGCGGGTATTTTATACAATGAGCAGTTCTTC
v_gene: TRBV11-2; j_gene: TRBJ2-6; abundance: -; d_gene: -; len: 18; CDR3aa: CASSLVRQQLSGANVLTF; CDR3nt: TGTGCCAGCAGCTTAGTGCGGCAACAACTCTCTGGGGCCAACGTCCTGACTTTC
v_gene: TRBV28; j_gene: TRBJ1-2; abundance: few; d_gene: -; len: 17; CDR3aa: CASRGGAGVVTWYGYTF; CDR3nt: TGTGCCAGCCGGGGGGGTGCAGGGGTTGTCACTTGGTATGGCTACACCTTC
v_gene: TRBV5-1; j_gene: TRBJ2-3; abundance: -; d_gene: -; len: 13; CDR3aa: CASRGSSTDTQYF; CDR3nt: TGCGCCAGCAGAGGTAGCAGCACAGATACGCAGTATTTT
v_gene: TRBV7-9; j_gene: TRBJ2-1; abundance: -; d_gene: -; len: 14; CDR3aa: CASSLSGTYNEQFF; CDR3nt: TGTGCCAGCAGCCTTAGCGGAACATACAATGAGCAGTTCTTC
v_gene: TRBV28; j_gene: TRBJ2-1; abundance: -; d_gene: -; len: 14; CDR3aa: CASSGAAVYNEQFF; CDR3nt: TGTGCCAGCAGTGGGGCGGCCGTATACAATGAGCAGTTCTTC
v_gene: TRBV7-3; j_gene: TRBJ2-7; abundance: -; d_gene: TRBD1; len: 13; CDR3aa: CASSSGGGYEQYF; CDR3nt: TGTGCCAGCAGTTCAGGGGGCGGGTACGAGCAGTACTTC
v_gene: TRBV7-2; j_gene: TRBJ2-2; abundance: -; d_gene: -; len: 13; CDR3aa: CATGTYNTGELFF; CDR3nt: TGTGCCACCGGGACTTATAACACCGGGGAGCTGTTTTTT
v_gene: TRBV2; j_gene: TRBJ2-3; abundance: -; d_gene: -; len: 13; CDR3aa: CASAARSTDTQYF; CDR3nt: TGTGCCAGTGCGGCGAGAAGCACAGATACGCAGTATTTT
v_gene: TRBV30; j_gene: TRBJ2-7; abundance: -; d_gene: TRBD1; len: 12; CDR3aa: CAQKTGGYEQYF; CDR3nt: TGTGCCCAGAAGACAGGGGGCTACGAGCAGTACTTC
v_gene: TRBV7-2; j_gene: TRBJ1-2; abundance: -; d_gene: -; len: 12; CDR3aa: CASSLENYGYTF; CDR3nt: TGTGCCAGCAGCTTGGAGAACTATGGCTACACCTTC
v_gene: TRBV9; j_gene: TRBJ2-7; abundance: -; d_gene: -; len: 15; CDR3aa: CASSVGPTASYEQYF; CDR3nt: TGTGCCAGCAGCGTGGGCCCTACAGCCTCCTACGAGCAGTACTTC
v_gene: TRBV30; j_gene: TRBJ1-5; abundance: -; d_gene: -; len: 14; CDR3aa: CACTSGGGNQPQHF; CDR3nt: TGTGCCTGTACATCAGGCGGGGGCAATCAGCCCCAGCATTTT
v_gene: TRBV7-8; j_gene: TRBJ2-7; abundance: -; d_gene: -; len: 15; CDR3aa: CASSSQGSVSYEQYF; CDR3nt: TGTGCCAGCAGCTCACAGGGTAGCGTGTCCTACGAGCAGTACTTC
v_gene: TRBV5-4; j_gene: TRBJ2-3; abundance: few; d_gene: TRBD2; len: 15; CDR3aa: CASSPSGRALDTQYF; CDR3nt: TGTGCCAGCAGCCCTAGCGGGAGGGCCCTCGATACGCAGTATTTT
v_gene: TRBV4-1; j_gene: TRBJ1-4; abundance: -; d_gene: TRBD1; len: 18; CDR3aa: CASSQLSPGTGFHEKLFF; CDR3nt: TGCGCCAGCAGCCAACTCTCTCCCGGGACAGGGTTCCACGAAAAACTGTTTTTT
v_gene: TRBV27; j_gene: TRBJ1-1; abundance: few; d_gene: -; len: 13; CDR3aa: CASSLWRAGEAFF; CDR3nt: TGTGCCAGCAGTTTATGGAGGGCCGGTGAAGCTTTCTTT
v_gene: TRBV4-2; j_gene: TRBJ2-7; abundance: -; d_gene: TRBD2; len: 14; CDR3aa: CASSQKSGGNEQYF; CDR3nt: TGTGCCAGCAGCCAAAAATCGGGGGGGAACGAGCAGTACTTC
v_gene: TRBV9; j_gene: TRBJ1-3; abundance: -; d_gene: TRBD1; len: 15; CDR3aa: CASSVRQGFGNTIYF; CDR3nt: TGTGCCAGCAGCGTTCGACAGGGATTTGGAAACACCATATATTTT
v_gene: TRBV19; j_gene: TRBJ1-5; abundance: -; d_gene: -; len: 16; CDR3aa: CASSKLGRQIDQPQHF; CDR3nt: TGTGCCAGTAGTAAATTAGGTCGACAGATCGATCAGCCCCAGCATTTT
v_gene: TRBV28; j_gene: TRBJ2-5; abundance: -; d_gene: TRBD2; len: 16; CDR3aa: CASTTGTSAYQETQYF; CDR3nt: TGTGCCAGCACCACGGGGACTAGCGCGTACCAAGAGACCCAGTACTTC
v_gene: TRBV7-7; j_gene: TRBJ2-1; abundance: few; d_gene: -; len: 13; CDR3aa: CASSLDSLEEQFF; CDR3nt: TGTGCTAGCAGCCTGGACAGCTTAGAGGAGCAGTTCTTC
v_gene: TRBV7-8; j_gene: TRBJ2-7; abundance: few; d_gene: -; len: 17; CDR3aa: CASSPLPQGRPYYEQYF; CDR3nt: TGTGCCAGCAGCCCTCTCCCCCAAGGGAGACCTTACTACGAGCAGTACTTC
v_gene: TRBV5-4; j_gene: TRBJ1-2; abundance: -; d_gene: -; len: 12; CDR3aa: CASSFEGWGYTF; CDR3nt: TGTGCCAGCAGCTTTGAGGGTTGGGGCTACACCTTC
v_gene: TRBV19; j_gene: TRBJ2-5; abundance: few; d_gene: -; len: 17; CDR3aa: CASSSPLGTVGRETQYF; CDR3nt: TGTGCCAGTAGTAGCCCCCTGGGGACAGTGGGGAGGGAGACCCAGTACTTC
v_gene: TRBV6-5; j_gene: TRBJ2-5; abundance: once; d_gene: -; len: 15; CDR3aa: CASSYSGANQETQYF; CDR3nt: TGTGCCAGCAGTTACTCAGGAGCAAACCAAGAGACCCAGTACTTC
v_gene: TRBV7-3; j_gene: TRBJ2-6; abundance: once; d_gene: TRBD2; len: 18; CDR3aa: CASSLGGGGPAGANVLTF; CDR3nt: TGTGCCAGCAGCTTAGGGGGGGGAGGGCCGGCGGGGGCCAACGTCCTGACTTTC
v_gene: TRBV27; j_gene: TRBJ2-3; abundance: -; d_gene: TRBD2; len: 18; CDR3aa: CASSLFRGLAGETDTQYF; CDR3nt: TGTGCCAGCAGTTTATTCAGGGGACTAGCGGGGGAAACAGATACGCAGTATTTT
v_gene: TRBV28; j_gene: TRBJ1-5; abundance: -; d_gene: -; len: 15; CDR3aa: CASRGSQGSNQPQHF; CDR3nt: TGTGCCTCCCGAGGATCACAGGGAAGCAATCAGCCCCAGCATTTT
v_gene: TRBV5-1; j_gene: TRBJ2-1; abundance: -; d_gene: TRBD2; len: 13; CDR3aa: CASSSTFSGRQFF; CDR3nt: TGCGCCAGCAGCTCCACATTCAGCGGGAGACAGTTCTTC
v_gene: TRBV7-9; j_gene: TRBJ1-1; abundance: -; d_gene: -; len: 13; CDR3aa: CASTTHGNTEAFF; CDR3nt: TGTGCCAGCACCACCCACGGGAACACTGAAGCTTTCTTT
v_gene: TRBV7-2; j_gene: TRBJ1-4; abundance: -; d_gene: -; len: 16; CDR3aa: CASSRGQRVTNEKLFF; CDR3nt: TGTGCCAGCAGCCGTGGACAGAGGGTAACTAATGAAAAACTGTTTTTT
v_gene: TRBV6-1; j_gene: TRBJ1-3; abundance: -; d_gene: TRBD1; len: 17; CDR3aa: CASSENPTGAPGNTIYF; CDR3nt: TGTGCCAGCAGTGAAAACCCGACAGGGGCGCCCGGAAACACCATATATTTT